A single sample is the source of the 32 T cell receptor beta chains below, sequenced in a study of T cell responses to AZD1222 COVID-19 vaccine. Data came from immunoSEQ multiplex PCR; TCRdb stores just in-frame clones and leaves some out. The table includes about 150,000 clones, more than 75% detected once. The specimen comprised peripheral blood, sampled 28 days after the second AZD1222 dose. These receptors originate from an adult who received the AZD1222 COVID-19 vaccine.

This clone was seen a few times. The genes are TRBV28 and TRBJ2-7; D possibly corresponds to TRBD2 (6 bases). V was clipped by 6 bases and J by 0 bases, with 12 bases between them. Germline V lookup: CDR1 MDHEN, CDR2 SYDVKM. The CDR3 has 14 amino acids. The chain's CDR3 is CASSAGTYSYEQYF. CDR3 nucleotides: TGTGCCAGCAGCGCCGGGACTTACTCCTACGAGCAGTACTTC.

The rearrangement uses TRBV28 and TRBJ1-2; unclear D gene. The CDR3 extends over 15 amino acids. V shed 7 bases and J shed 2 bases, with 17 bases lying between them. The germline gives CDR1 MDHEN, CDR2 SYDVKM. The CDR3 sequence is CASTQLGPPNYGYTF. The DNA of the CDR3 is TGTGCCAGCACCCAACTCGGACCGCCGAACTATGGCTACACCTTC.

V and J are TRBV5-4 and TRBJ1-5; tentative D call: TRBD1 (6 bases). V was cut by 4 bases and J by 1 base, with 12 bases left in between. Looked up from germline, CDR1 is SGHNT and CDR2 is YYREEE (reference sequence). This CDR3 spans 15 amino acids. The CDR3 loop reads CASSPGGGSNQPQHF. DNA of the CDR3: TGTGCCAGCAGCCCTGGGGGGGGCAGCAATCAGCCCCAGCATTTT.

The rearrangement joins TRBV28 to TRBJ2-3; 9 nucleotides line up with TRBD2. V shed 8 bases and J 6 bases; nucleotides not matched to a gene: 9. This CDR3 contains 14 residues. CDR1 MDHEN and CDR2 SYDVKM come from the germline V gene. The CDR3 loop is CASELAGGRDTQYF. The CDR3 DNA sequence: TGTGCCAGCGAGCTCGCGGGAGGGCGGGATACGCAGTATTTT.

The rearrangement uses TRBV6-2 or TRBV6-3 and TRBJ2-5, with D hard to call. The V gene lost 2 bases and the J gene lost 1 base, with 8 bases spanning the gap. The CDR3 contains 14 residues. Per the germline V gene, CDR1 is MNHEY and CDR2 is SVGEGT. The CDR3 protein is CASSYGAIQETQYF. The DNA for the CDR3 is TGTGCCAGCAGTTACGGCGCGATCCAAGAGACCCAGTACTTC.

The gene calls are TRBV5-6 and TRBJ1-4; TRBD1 is a possible D gene (5 bases). Between the trimmed V and J ends, which lost 7 bases and 5 bases, there was a span of 12 bases. This CDR3 spans 13 amino acids. Germline values: CDR1 SGHDT, CDR2 YYEEEE. As DNA, the CDR3 is TGTGCCAGCTGGAGATGGGGGAATGAAAAACTGTTTTTT. It codes for CASWRWGNEKLFF.

V and J are TRBV25-1 and TRBJ2-3, with D tentatively TRBD2 (6 bases). V shed 6 bases and J shed 8 bases, with 15 bases lying between them. The germline V gene has CDR1 MGHDK and CDR2 SYGVNS. The CDR3 extends over 13 amino acids. The CDR3 DNA is TGTGCCAGCAGGGAGGGCCTTGCTGGTACGCAGTATTTT. It translates to CASREGLAGTQYF. Together with reference TRBV25-1 and TRBJ2-3, the CDR3 gives the full variable domain: EADIYQTPRYLVIGTGKKITLECSQTMGHDKMYWYQQDPGMELHLIHYSYGVNSTEKGDLSSESTVSRIRTEHFPLTLESARPSHTSQYLCASREGLAGTQYFGPGTRLTVL.

The gene calls are TRBV12-3 or TRBV12-4 and TRBJ1-2, with D perhaps TRBD1 (6 bases). This CDR3 comprises 13 residues. Trimming shortened V by 5 bases and J by 4 bases, and 11 bases separated the two germline ends. The CDR3 DNA follows: TGTGCCAGCAGTCATAGGGGGGCCTATGGCTACACCTTC. Translated, it gives CASSHRGAYGYTF.

The CDR3 DNA follows: TGTGCCAGTAGTATAGTGGCGACCGGGACTAGCGGGAGGGCCAATGAGCAGTTCTTC. Translated: CASSIVATGTSGRANEQFF. The V and J genes are TRBV19 and TRBJ2-1, with 16 bases lining up with TRBD2. V was pared by 1 base and J by 6 bases, with 9 bases of the junction left unmatched. The CDR3 totals 19 residues. Germline assignment: CDR1 LNHDA and CDR2 SQIVND (reference sequence).

This chain joins TRBV9 and TRBJ2-7, with 9 bases fitting TRBD2. The CDR3 is 14 residues long. Germline CDR1 SGDLS, CDR2 YYNGEE. Trimming took 1 base from V and 5 from J; bases not matched to a gene: 4. The DNA for the CDR3 is TGTGCCAGCAGCGTAAGCGGGAGGTCCGACGAGCAGTACTTC. Residues: CASSVSGRSDEQYF. Filled out from reference TRBV9 and TRBJ2-7, the complete variable domain reads DSGVTQTPKHLITATGQRVTLRCSPRSGDLSVYWYQQSLDQGLQFLIQYYNGEERAKGNILERFSAQQFPDLHSELNLSSLELGDSALYFCASSVSGRSDEQYFGPGTRLTVT.

The gene calls are TRBV5-1 and TRBJ1-4; a weak D match, TRBD1 (5 bases). The CDR3 sequence is 18 residues long. The germline V gene encodes CDR1 SGHRS and CDR2 YFSETQ. Trimming stripped 4 bases from V and 4 bases from J, with 23 bases between. CDR3 residues: CASSPGTLQGTINEKLFF. The CDR3 DNA sequence: TGCGCCAGCAGCCCCGGAACACTCCAGGGAACGATTAATGAAAAACTGTTTTTT.

V gene TRBV28 combines with J gene TRBJ2-7; possible D gene TRBD1, 6 bases. The CDR3 totals 16 residues. Trimming stripped 2 bases from V and 7 bases from J, with 21 bases between. CDR1 and CDR2 from the germline V gene are MDHEN and SYDVKM. CDR3 nucleotides: TGTGCCAGCAGTTTACTTTCCCGGACAGTCTCTCGAGAGCAGTACTTC. It yields the protein CASSLLSRTVSREQYF.

The V call is TRBV24-1, the J call TRBJ2-5, with TRBD1 as a possible D gene (6 bases). This CDR3 is built from 16 residues. The germline V gene has CDR1 KGHDR and CDR2 SFDVKD. V lost 5 bases and J lost 1, with 16 bases in between. The CDR3 DNA reads as TGTGCCACCAGTGCTGCCGGAAGGACAGTCCAAGAGACCCAGTACTTC. Residues: CATSAAGRTVQETQYF.

This sequence joins TRBV14 and TRBJ1-2; perhaps TRBD1 as D (5 bases). This CDR3 has 15 amino acids. The V gene lost 2 bases and the J gene lost 5 bases, with 15 bases spanning the gap. Germline loops: CDR1 SGHDN, CDR2 FVKESK. The CDR3 DNA reads TGTGCCAGCAGCCAAAGGGCAAAGGGACCGTATGGCTACACCTTC. Protein sequence: CASSQRAKGPYGYTF.

The V and J genes are TRBV14 and TRBJ2-1; 9 bases line up with TRBD2. The V segment lost 4 bases and the J segment 7 bases; nucleotides outside the gene matches: 8. The CDR3 length is 15 residues. The V gene's germline CDR1 is SGHDN and CDR2 FVKESK. The CDR3 DNA follows: TGTGCCAGCAGCCCCGGGCTAGCGGGAAGGAATGAGCAGTTCTTC. Amino acids: CASSPGLAGRNEQFF.

The V and J genes are TRBV10-3 and TRBJ2-1; 8 nucleotides align to TRBD1. J gave up 8 bases and V 5 bases, and 8 bases lay outside the gene matches. The CDR3 sequence is 14 residues long. In germline, CDR1 is ENHRY, CDR2 SYGVKD. CDR3 bases: TGTGCCATCAGTTCTAAACAGGGGGGCGATGAGCAGTTCTTC. Translation gives CAISSKQGGDEQFF.

This clone was observed many times. This specimen includes other DNA sequences encoding the same CDR3. The chain employs TRBV6-5 and TRBJ2-2, with unresolved D. Deletions cut 0 bases from V and 6 bases from J, with 11 bases between. This CDR3 spans 15 amino acids. Germline lookup yields CDR1 MNHEY and CDR2 SVGAGI. The CDR3: CASSYSIQRSGELFF. The CDR3 nucleotides read TGTGCCAGCAGTTACTCCATACAACGATCCGGGGAGCTGTTTTTT.

In regard to this clone: An end of the junction does not agree with germline; a read error may underlie this. J is TRBJ1-6 and V is TRBV29-1; TRBD1 aligns across 7 bases. CDR3 size: 12 residues. Per the germline V gene, CDR1 is SQVTM and CDR2 is ANQGSEA. CDR3 sequence reads: CSVEVDPGQFLF. In DNA form, the CDR3 reads TGCAGCGTTGAAGTAGATCCGGGACAGTTTTTATTT.

The chain carries TRBV5-1 and TRBJ2-3; 8 bases fit TRBD2. From germline, CDR1 is SGHRS and CDR2 YFSETQ. The CDR3 is 14 amino acids. With V trimmed by 10 bases and J by 4 bases, 11 bases remained unmatched. This CDR3 reads CARREVAGPDTQYF. The CDR3 DNA sequence: TGCGCCCGCCGGGAAGTAGCGGGACCAGATACGCAGTATTTT.

CDR3 loop: CASSQTAGYQYF. Written as DNA, the CDR3 is TGTGCCAGCAGCCAAACGGCAGGGTATCAGTACTTC. V gene TRBV3-1 (or the pseudogene TRBV3-2) combines with J gene TRBJ2-4, with D tentatively TRBD1 (5 bases). V lost 2 bases, J lost 12 bases, and 11 bases lay in between. Per the germline V gene, CDR1 is LGHDT and CDR2 is YNNKEL (reference sequence). The CDR3 is made up of 12 amino acids.

This chain uses TRBV20-1 with TRBJ2-7; 7 bases align to TRBD1. The CDR3 is 11 residues long. The V and J ends lost 6 bases and 5 bases, in that order; junction bases with no gene match: 4. Germline CDR1 is DFQATT and CDR2 is SNEGSKA (reference sequence). CDR3 sequence (DNA): TGCAGTGCGGGCAGGGGGAACGAGCAGTACTTC. Translation gives CSAGRGNEQYF.

The chain couples TRBV6-2 or TRBV6-3 to TRBJ2-7; 7 bases match TRBD2. CDR3 size: 15 residues. Looked up from germline, CDR1 is MNHEY and CDR2 is SVGEGT. V shed 7 bases and J 2 bases; nucleotides not matched to a gene: 11. Here the CDR3 DNA reads TGTGCCAGCACCCCGGAGGGACTACCTCCCTACGAGCAGTACTTC. Protein sequence: CASTPEGLPPYEQYF.

The V and J genes are TRBV24-1 and TRBJ1-2; D gene uncertain. This CDR3 is 12 amino acids long. Trimming left V 4 bases short and J 5 bases short, with 7 bases between. The germline gives CDR1 KGHDR, CDR2 SFDVKD. CDR3 DNA sequence: TGTGCCACCAGTGACATCTCGTATGGCTACACCTTC. As protein: CATSDISYGYTF.

In this sample, this clone turned up a few times. This chain links TRBV2 with TRBJ1-5; D might be TRBD1 (5 bases). Trimming removed 4 bases from V and 1 base from J, with 14 bases in between. CDR3 length: 16 residues. Germline CDR1 reads SNHLY; CDR2 reads FYNNEI. The CDR3 DNA follows: TGTGCCAGCAGTGGTCCTGGCCGGGACAGCAATCAGCCCCAGCATTTT. It specifies CASSGPGRDSNQPQHF. Variable domain in full (rest from reference TRBV2 and TRBJ1-5): EPEVTQTPSHQVTQMGQEVILRCVPISNHLYFYWYRQILGQKVEFLVSFYNNEISEKSEIFDDQFSVERPDGSNFTLKIRSTKLEDSAMYFCASSGPGRDSNQPQHFGDGTRLSIL.

This chain connects TRBV12-3 or TRBV12-4 to TRBJ2-1, with a weak D call TRBD2 (5 bases). Trimming took off 5 bases at V and 10 bases at J, with 15 bases between the two ends. The CDR3 has 13 residues. CDR3 sequence: CASSPNHSGEQFF. The DNA of the CDR3 is TGTGCCAGCAGTCCCAACCATTCGGGAGAGCAGTTCTTC.

Details on this clone: The sample carries other DNA sequences with the same CDR3. This sequence joins TRBV19 and TRBJ2-3; no definite D call. V lost 3 bases to trimming and J lost 5 bases, with 6 bases between them. Germline CDR1 is LNHDA and CDR2 is SQIVND (reference sequence). The CDR3 totals 12 residues. Written as DNA, the CDR3 is TGTGCCAGTAGTATCGGCGGAGATACGCAGTATTTT. Protein sequence: CASSIGGDTQYF.

This clone showed up just a few times. The chain has TRBV27 and TRBJ2-5; a weak D match, TRBD2 (5 bases). This CDR3 contains 14 residues. Trimming removed 5 bases at V and 3 bases at J, with 13 bases between. Germline-derived CDR1 and CDR2 are MNHEY and SMNVEV (reference sequence). Written as DNA, the CDR3 is TGTGCCAGCAGTCCCTATCGGGGAAAAGAGACCCAGTACTTC. It yields the protein CASSPYRGKETQYF.

This chain's CDR3 is CASSIQGGGSTGELFF. CDR3 bases: TGTGCCAGTAGTATCCAGGGAGGGGGAAGCACCGGGGAGCTGTTTTTT. The chain has TRBV19 and TRBJ2-2; D perhaps matches TRBD2 (7 bases). V was clipped by 3 bases and J by 4 bases, with 15 bases between them. The length of the CDR3 is 16 residues. Germline values: CDR1 LNHDA, CDR2 SQIVND (reference sequence).

The chain employs TRBV6-5 and TRBJ2-3; possibly TRBD2 for D (6 bases). Trimming removed 5 bases from V and 4 bases from J, with 16 bases in between. The germline V gene encodes CDR1 MNHEY and CDR2 SVGAGI. CDR3 length: 15 amino acids. CDR3 protein: CASSTMTSSADTQYF. The CDR3 nucleotides read TGTGCCAGCAGTACGATGACTAGTAGTGCAGATACGCAGTATTTT.

This clone was seen more than once but under ten times. A much larger clone sits a single nucleotide away, making a read error possible. The sample has other DNA sequences that encode this CDR3 too. The CDR3 bases are TGTGCCTGGAGTTTGGATAGCAATCAGCCCCAGCATTTT. As protein: CAWSLDSNQPQHF. The J gene is TRBJ1-5, the V gene TRBV30; the D is unclear. CDR3 length: 13 residues. V lost 2 bases to trimming and J lost 0 bases, with 5 bases between them. Germline V gene lookup returns CDR1 GTSNPN and CDR2 SVGIG (reference sequence).

This clone turned up a few times. The chain links TRBV10-3 to TRBJ2-1; TRBD1 matches at 7 bases. After removal of 4 bases from V and 3 bases from J, the junction contained 0 bases not matched to a gene. CDR3 size: 13 residues. Germline lookup yields CDR1 ENHRY and CDR2 SYGVKD. In nucleotides, the CDR3 is TGTGCCATCAGTGGGGACAGCTACAATGAGCAGTTCTTC. Translating gives CAISGDSYNEQFF.

The J gene is TRBJ1-2, the V gene TRBV2; 7 nucleotides agree with TRBD1. The CDR3 has 13 residues. V dropped 6 bases and J dropped 3; count of bases not matched to a gene: 4. Per germline, CDR1 SNHLY and CDR2 FYNNEI. In DNA, the CDR3 is TGTGCCAGCAGCCGTGGGACAGACTATGGCTACACCTTC. This translates into CASSRGTDYGYTF.